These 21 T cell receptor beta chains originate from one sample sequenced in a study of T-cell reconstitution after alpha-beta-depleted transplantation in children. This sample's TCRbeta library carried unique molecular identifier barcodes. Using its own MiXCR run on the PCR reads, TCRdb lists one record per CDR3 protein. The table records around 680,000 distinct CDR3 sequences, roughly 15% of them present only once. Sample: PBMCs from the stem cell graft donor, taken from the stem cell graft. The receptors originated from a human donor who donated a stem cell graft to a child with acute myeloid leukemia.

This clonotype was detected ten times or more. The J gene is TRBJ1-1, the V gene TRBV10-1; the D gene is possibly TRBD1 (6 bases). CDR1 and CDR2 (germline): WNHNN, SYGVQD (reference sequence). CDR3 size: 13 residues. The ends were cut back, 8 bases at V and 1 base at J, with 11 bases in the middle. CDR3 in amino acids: CASRTAKNTEAFF. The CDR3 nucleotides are TGCGCCAGCCGGACAGCTAAGAACACTGAAGCTTTCTTT.

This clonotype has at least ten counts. This CDR3 reads CASSSPRSGWVYEQYV. The CDR3 DNA is TGTGCCAGCAGCTCCCCTAGGTCGGGGTGGGTCTACGAGCAGTACGTC. V and J are TRBV11-2 and TRBJ2-7; D is possibly TRBD2 (5 bases). The CDR3 extends over 16 amino acids. Germline-derived CDR1 and CDR2 are SGHAT and FQNNGV. Trimming shortened V by 4 bases and J by 3 bases, and 19 bases separated the two germline ends.

CDR3 DNA sequence: TGTGCCAGCAGCCTCGCCTCTAGGGCGGATACGCAGTATTTT. It codes for CASSLASRADTQYF. The chain has TRBV7-2 and TRBJ2-3; D is unresolved. The CDR3 runs 14 residues. CDR1 and CDR2 (germline): SGHTA, FQGNSA. Deletions cut 5 bases from V and 6 bases from J, with 15 bases between. Looking up the rest from reference TRBV7-2 and TRBJ2-3 gives the full variable domain: GAGVSQSPSNKVTEKGKDVELRCDPISGHTALYWYRQSLGQGLEFLIYFQGNSAPDKSGLPSDRFSAERTGGSVSTLTIQRTQQEDSAVYLCASSLASRADTQYFGPGTRLTVL.

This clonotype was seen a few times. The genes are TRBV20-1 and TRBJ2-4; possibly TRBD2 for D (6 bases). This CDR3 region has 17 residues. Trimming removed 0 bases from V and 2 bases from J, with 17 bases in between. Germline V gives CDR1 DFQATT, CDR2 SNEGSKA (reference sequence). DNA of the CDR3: TGCAGTGCTAGAGATTTCCAGGAGGGCTGGACCAAAAACATTCAGTACTTC. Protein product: CSARDFQEGWTKNIQYF.

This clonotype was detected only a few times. CDR3 nucleotide sequence: TGCAGTGCAGAGGTAGCGGGGTTCACAGATACGCAGTATTTT. Translated, it gives CSAEVAGFTDTQYF. This rearrangement joins TRBV20-1 to TRBJ2-3; TRBD2 agrees at 8 bases. Trimming took 6 bases from V and 2 from J; bases not matched to a gene: 7. CDR3 length: 14 amino acids. Germline assignment: CDR1 DFQATT and CDR2 SNEGSKA (reference sequence).

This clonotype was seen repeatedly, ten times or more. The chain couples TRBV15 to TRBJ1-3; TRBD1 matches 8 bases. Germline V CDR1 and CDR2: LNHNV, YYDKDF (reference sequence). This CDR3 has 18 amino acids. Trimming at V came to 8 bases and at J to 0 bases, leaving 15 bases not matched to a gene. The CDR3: CATFFRDRPYPSGNTIYF. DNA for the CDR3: TGTGCCACCTTTTTCCGGGACAGGCCCTACCCCTCTGGAAACACCATATATTTT.

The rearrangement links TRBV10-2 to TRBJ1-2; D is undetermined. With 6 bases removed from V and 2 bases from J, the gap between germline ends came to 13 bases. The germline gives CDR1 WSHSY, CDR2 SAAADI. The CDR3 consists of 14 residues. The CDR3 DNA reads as TGCGCCAGCAGCCCATCGGGCAGGAACTATGGCTACACCTTC. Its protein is CASSPSGRNYGYTF.

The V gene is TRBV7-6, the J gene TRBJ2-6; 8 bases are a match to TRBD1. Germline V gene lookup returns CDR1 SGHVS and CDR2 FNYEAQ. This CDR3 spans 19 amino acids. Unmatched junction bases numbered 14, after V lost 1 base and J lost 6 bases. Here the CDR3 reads CASSLDFRTGTPAANVLTF. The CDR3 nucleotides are TGTGCCAGCAGCTTAGACTTCAGGACAGGGACCCCTGCGGCCAACGTCCTGACTTTC.

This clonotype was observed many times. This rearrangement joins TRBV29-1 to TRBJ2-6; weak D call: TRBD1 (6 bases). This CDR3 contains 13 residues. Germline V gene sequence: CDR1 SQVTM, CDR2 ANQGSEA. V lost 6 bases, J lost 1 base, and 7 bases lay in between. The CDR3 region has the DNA TGCAGCGTCGGACAGTCTGGGGCCAACGTCCTGACTTTC. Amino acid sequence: CSVGQSGANVLTF.

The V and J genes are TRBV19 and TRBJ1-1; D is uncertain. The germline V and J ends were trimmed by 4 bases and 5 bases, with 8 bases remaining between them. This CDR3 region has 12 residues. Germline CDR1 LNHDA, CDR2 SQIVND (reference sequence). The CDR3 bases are TGTGCCAGTAGTAACGGGTGGACTGAAGCTTTCTTT. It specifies CASSNGWTEAFF.

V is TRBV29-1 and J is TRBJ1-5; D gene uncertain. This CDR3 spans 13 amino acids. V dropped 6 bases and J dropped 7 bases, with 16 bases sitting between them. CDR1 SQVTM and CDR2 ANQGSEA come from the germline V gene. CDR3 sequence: CSVQTVAGQPQHF. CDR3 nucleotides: TGCAGCGTCCAGACGGTTGCCGGGCAGCCCCAGCATTTT.

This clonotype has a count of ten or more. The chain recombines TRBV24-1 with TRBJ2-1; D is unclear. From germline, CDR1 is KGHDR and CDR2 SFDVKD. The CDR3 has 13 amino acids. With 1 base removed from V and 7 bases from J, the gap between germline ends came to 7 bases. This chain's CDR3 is CATSDFAVNEQFF. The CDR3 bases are TGTGCCACCAGTGATTTTGCGGTGAATGAGCAGTTCTTC.

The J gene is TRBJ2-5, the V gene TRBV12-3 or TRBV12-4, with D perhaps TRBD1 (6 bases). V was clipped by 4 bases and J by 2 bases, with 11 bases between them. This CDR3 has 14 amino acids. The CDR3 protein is CASSSNTGQETQYF. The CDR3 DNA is TGTGCCAGCAGTTCCAACACAGGGCAAGAGACCCAGTACTTC.

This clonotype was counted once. CDR3 sequence: CASSPQPGQPQHF. The CDR3 nucleotides read TGTGCCAGCAGCCCCCAGCCCGGGCAGCCCCAGCATTTT. The chain recombines TRBV7-6 with TRBJ1-5; no firm D call. CDR3 size: 13 residues. V was cut by 5 bases and J by 7 bases, with 12 bases left in between. Germline loops: CDR1 SGHVS, CDR2 FNYEAQ.

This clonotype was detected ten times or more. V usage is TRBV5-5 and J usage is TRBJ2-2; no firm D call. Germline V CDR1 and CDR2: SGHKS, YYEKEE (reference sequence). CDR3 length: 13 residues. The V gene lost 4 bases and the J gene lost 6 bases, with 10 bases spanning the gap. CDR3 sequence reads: CASSPDGSGELFF. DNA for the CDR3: TGTGCCAGCAGCCCCGACGGCTCCGGGGAGCTGTTTTTT. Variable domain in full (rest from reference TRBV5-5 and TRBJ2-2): DAGVTQSPTHLIKTRGQQVTLRCSPISGHKSVSWYQQVLGQGPQFIFQYYEKEERGRGNFPDRFSARQFPNYSSELNVNALLLGDSALYLCASSPDGSGELFFGEGSRLTVL.

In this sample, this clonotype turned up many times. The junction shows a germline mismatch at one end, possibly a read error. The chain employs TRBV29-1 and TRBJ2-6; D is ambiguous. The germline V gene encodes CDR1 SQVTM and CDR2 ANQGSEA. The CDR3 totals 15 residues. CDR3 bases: TGCAGCGTTGAAGGGCGGTCCGCTGGTGCCAACGTCCTGACTTTC. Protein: CSVEGRSAGANVLTF.

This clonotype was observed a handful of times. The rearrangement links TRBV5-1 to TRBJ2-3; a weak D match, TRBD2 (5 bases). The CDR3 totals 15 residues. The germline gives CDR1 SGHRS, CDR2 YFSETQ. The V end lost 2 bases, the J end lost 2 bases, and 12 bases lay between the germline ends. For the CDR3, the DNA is TGCGCCAGCAGCTTAGAGCGGCCAGTCACAGATACGCAGTATTTT. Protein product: CASSLERPVTDTQYF.

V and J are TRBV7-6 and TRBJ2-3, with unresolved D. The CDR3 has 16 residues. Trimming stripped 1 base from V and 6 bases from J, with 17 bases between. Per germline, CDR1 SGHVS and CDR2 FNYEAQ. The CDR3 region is CASSLVTAVLADTQYF. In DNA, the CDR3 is TGTGCCAGCAGCTTAGTAACAGCAGTATTGGCGGATACGCAGTATTTT. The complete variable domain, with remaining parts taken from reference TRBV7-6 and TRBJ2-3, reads GAGVSQSPRYKVTKRGQDVALRCDPISGHVSLYWYRQALGQGPEFLTYFNYEAQQDKSGLPNDRFSAERPEGSISTLTIQRTEQRDSAMYRCASSLVTAVLADTQYFGPGTRLTVL.

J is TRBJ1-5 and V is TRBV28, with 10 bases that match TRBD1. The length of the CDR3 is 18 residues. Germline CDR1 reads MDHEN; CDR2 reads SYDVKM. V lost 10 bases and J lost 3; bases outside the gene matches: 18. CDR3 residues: CAIRLGSGQGGTNQPQHF. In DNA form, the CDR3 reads TGTGCCATCAGATTGGGCTCCGGACAGGGGGGCACCAATCAGCCCCAGCATTTT.

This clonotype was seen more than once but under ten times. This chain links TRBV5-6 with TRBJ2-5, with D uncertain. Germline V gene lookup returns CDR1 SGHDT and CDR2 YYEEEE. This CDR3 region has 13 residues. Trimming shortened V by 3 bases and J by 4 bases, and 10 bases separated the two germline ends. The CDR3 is CASSWSGLETQYF. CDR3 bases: TGTGCCAGCAGCTGGTCAGGATTAGAGACCCAGTACTTC.

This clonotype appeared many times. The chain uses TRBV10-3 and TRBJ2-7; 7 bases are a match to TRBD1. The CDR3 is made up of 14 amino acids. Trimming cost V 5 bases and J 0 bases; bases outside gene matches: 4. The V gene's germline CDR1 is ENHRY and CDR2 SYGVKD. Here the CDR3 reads CAISRGPSSYEQYF. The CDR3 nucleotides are TGTGCCATCAGTAGGGGGCCTAGCTCCTACGAGCAGTACTTC.